This T cell receptor (beta chain) was captured in a study of identical twins. Study observations and caveats: Insertion counts were lower in abundant cord blood beta clonotypes, a trend that memory repertoires did not show. Modelling approaches yielded underestimates of out-of-frame TCR alpha sharing between monozygotic twins.

This clonotype occurred many times. Its antigen is unidentified. Using its own MiXCR run on the 5' RACE reads, TCRdb lists one record per CDR3 protein. The sample lists about 700,000 distinct CDR3 sequences, around 6.1% occurring once. The CDR3 length is 16 residues. J is TRBJ2-2 and V is TRBV21-1. TRBV21-1 is reported as a pseudogene. The specimen was naive T cells sorted from blood. The receptor comes from a young man in good health. CDR3 in amino acids: CASSNLSSLRAGELFF. As DNA, the CDR3 is TGTGCCAGCAGCAATCTTTCCTCTCTAAGGGCCGGGGAGCTGTTTTTT.